These 18 T cell receptor beta chains were all obtained from the same sample, sequenced in a study of human versus mouse CDR3 diversity and MHC coevolution. Sequenced by immunoSEQ multiplex PCR; TCRdb stores in-frame clones only, minus some. The table has around 59,000 clones, 85% to 95% seen once; the top ten hold 18%. Material: naive CD4+ T cells from blood. The subset: CD45RO-negative CD62L-positive naive CD4 T cells. All receptors come from a person aged 55-75 years in good health.

The chain joins TRBV10-2 to TRBJ2-5; 9 bases fit TRBD2. J lost 5 bases, V lost 8 bases, and 18 bases had no gene match. Germline V gene sequence: CDR1 WSHSY, CDR2 SAAADI. The CDR3 covers 17 residues. This CDR3 reads CASSGSAGGYRGETQYF. Written as DNA, the CDR3 is TGCGCCAGCTCGGGGAGTGCGGGAGGGTACCGGGGGGAGACCCAGTACTTC.

V usage is TRBV7-9 and J usage is TRBJ2-6; D perhaps matches TRBD1 (6 bases). Trimming stripped 6 bases from V and 14 bases from J, with 23 bases between. This CDR3 is built from 15 residues. CDR1 SEHNR and CDR2 FQNEAQ come from the germline V gene (reference sequence). The CDR3 DNA follows: TGTGCCAGCAGAAGTACACCCAGGGGCCCGTTTCTCCTGACTTTC. This gives the protein CASRSTPRGPFLLTF. Full variable domain (remainder filled in from reference TRBV7-9 and TRBJ2-6): DTGVSQNPRHKITKRGQNVTFRCDPISEHNRLYWYRQTLGQGPEFLTYFQNEAQLEKSRLLSDRFSAERPKGSFSTLEIQRTEQGDSAMYLCASRSTPRGPFLLTFGAGSRLTVL.

The rearrangement joins TRBV5-4 to TRBJ2-1, with 13 nucleotides matching TRBD2. V trimming: 4 bases; J trimming: 10 bases; junction bases outside the gene matches: 8. CDR3 length equals 15 residues. Germline CDR1 SGHNT, CDR2 YYREEE (reference sequence). CDR3: CASSALAGGRKEQFF. The CDR3 DNA reads TGTGCCAGCAGCGCACTAGCGGGAGGGAGGAAAGAGCAGTTCTTC.

This chain joins TRBV7-8 and TRBJ2-7, with TRBD1 matching over 12 bases. The V gene end was trimmed by 3 bases and the J gene end by 5 bases; junction bases not matched to a gene: 11. The CDR3 consists of 17 residues. Germline lookup yields CDR1 SGHVS and CDR2 FQNEAQ. CDR3 in DNA: TGTGCCAGCAGCTTTCGGGGGACAGGGGGCAGAGGCGACGAGCAGTACTTC. Translating gives CASSFRGTGGRGDEQYF.

V is TRBV5-4 and J is TRBJ1-1; 7 bases are a match to TRBD1. The CDR3 sequence is 15 residues long. J was trimmed by 0 bases and V by 0 bases; bases with no gene match: 2. In germline, CDR1 is SGHNT, CDR2 YYREEE (reference sequence). The CDR3 is CASSLGGQVNTEAFF. In DNA, the CDR3 is TGTGCCAGCAGCTTGGGCGGACAGGTGAACACTGAAGCTTTCTTT.

The J gene is TRBJ1-1, the V gene TRBV6-5; D gene unclear. Trimming shortened V by 6 bases and J by 0 bases, and 8 bases separated the two germline ends. The CDR3 contains 13 residues. Germline loops: CDR1 MNHEY, CDR2 SVGAGI. DNA of the CDR3: TGTGCCAGCAGGGAGACGATGAACACTGAAGCTTTCTTT. Translation gives CASRETMNTEAFF.

In its sample, this clone was seen once. The chain couples TRBV11-2 to TRBJ2-7; possible D gene TRBD1, 6 bases. This CDR3 has 13 residues. V lost 3 bases, J lost 7 bases, and 13 bases lay in between. Germline loops: CDR1 SGHAT, CDR2 FQNNGV. CDR3 DNA sequence: TGTGCCAGCAGCTTGGAGAGGGGGATGGAGCAGTACTTC. Its translation is CASSLERGMEQYF.

The chain has TRBV7-9 and TRBJ1-1; a weak D match, TRBD1 (6 bases). The V end was cut by 2 bases, the J end by 1 base, with 14 bases between. This CDR3 has 16 amino acids. Germline loops: CDR1 SEHNR, CDR2 FQNEAQ (reference sequence). CDR3 nucleotide sequence: TGTGCCAGCAGCTTAAGTGGGGGGGGCAGGAACACTGAAGCTTTCTTT. As protein: CASSLSGGGRNTEAFF.

The rearrangement uses TRBV4-1 and TRBJ2-6; the D gene is possibly TRBD2 (6 bases). The germline V gene has CDR1 MGHRA and CDR2 YSYEKL. V was pared by 1 base and J by 0 bases, with 19 bases between. This CDR3 has 20 residues. As DNA, the CDR3 is TGCGCCAGCAGCCAAGGGGAGGCGGCCCTCCATATCTCTGGGGCCAACGTCCTGACTTTC. Protein: CASSQGEAALHISGANVLTF.

J is TRBJ2-7 and V is TRBV12-1; the D call of TRBD2 is as the table states it, not checked on the DNA. TRBV12-1 constitutes a pseudogene. CDR3 size: 18 residues. CDR3 loop: CASSNFKGLAVASYEQYF. CDR3 bases: TGTGCCAGCAGCAACTTCAAGGGACTAGCGGTTGCATCCTACGAGCAGTACTTC.

The CDR3 loop reads CASSISGDFPLHF. The CDR3 DNA follows: TGTGCCAGTAGTATCTCTGGGGACTTCCCCCTCCACTTT. This chain uses TRBV19 with TRBJ1-6; perhaps TRBD1 as D (5 bases). Germline V gene data show CDR1 as LNHDA and CDR2 as SQIVND (reference sequence). V was cut by 3 bases and J by 13 bases, with 13 bases left in between. The CDR3 spans 13 residues. Complete variable domain (other parts from reference TRBV19 and TRBJ1-6): DGGITQSPKYLFRKEGQNVTLSCEQNLNHDAMYWYRQDPGQGLRLIYYSQIVNDFQKGDIAEGYSVSREKKESFPLTVTSAQKNPTAFYLCASSISGDFPLHFGNGTRLTVT.

The rearrangement links TRBV11-2 to TRBJ1-5; TRBD1 might be the D (6 bases). The V gene's germline CDR1 is SGHAT and CDR2 FQNNGV. This CDR3 comprises 15 residues. V was trimmed by 1 base and J by 3 bases, leaving 10 bases between them. DNA for the CDR3: TGTGCCAGCAGCTTAGGGGGACAACCCAATCAGCCCCAGCATTTT. The encoded protein is CASSLGGQPNQPQHF.

The gene calls are TRBV5-6 and TRBJ2-5; tentatively, D is TRBD2 (5 bases). This CDR3 is 13 amino acids long. Germline assignment: CDR1 SGHDT and CDR2 YYEEEE. V was shortened by 4 bases and J by 1 base, with 8 bases between the two germline ends. The CDR3 is CASSLRAQETQYF. As DNA, the CDR3 is TGTGCCAGCAGCCTGCGGGCCCAAGAGACCCAGTACTTC. Full variable domain (missing parts from reference TRBV5-6 and TRBJ2-5): DAGVTQSPTHLIKTRGQQVTLRCSPKSGHDTVSWYQQALGQGPQFIFQYYEEEERQRGNFPDRFSGHQFPNYSSELNVNALLLGDSALYLCASSLRAQETQYFGPGTRLLVL.

The chain recombines TRBV19 with TRBJ2-4; D gene ambiguous. This CDR3 contains 11 residues. V was pared by 3 bases and J by 8 bases, with 5 bases between. CDR1 is LNHDA and CDR2 is SQIVND in the germline V gene (reference sequence). CDR3 protein: CASSIEDIQYF. The CDR3 bases are TGTGCCAGTAGTATTGAGGACATTCAGTACTTC.

This sequence joins TRBV19 and TRBJ2-7, with D maybe TRBD1 (5 bases). CDR1 and CDR2 (germline): LNHDA, SQIVND (reference sequence). The CDR3 runs to 16 residues. Trimming removed 1 base from V and 3 bases from J, with 16 bases in between. The CDR3 spells CASSIASPWGNYEQYF. The CDR3 DNA is TGTGCCAGTAGTATAGCTTCCCCCTGGGGCAACTACGAGCAGTACTTC.

V usage is TRBV7-3 and J usage is TRBJ2-2; the D gene is possibly TRBD2 (6 bases). This CDR3 has 13 residues. Germline V gives CDR1 SGHTA, CDR2 FQGTGA. With 4 bases removed from V and 4 bases from J, the gap between germline ends came to 7 bases. Here the CDR3 DNA reads TGTGCCAGCAGCTCCGGGGGCACCGGGGAGCTGTTTTTT. Translating gives CASSSGGTGELFF.

The V and J genes are TRBV5-1 and TRBJ2-1; 9 bases fit TRBD2. The CDR3 is 15 amino acids. CDR1 and CDR2 from the germline V gene are SGHRS and YFSETQ. Trimming cost V 0 bases and J 5 bases; bases outside gene matches: 3. The CDR3 DNA reads TGCGCCAGCAGCTTGGATAGCGGGAGAAACAATGAGCAGTTCTTC. Translation: CASSLDSGRNNEQFF.

The chain's CDR3 is CASSVRRATGELFF. The CDR3 bases are TGTGCCAGCAGCGTGCGGAGGGCGACCGGGGAGCTGTTTTTT. The rearrangement uses TRBV9 and TRBJ2-2; maybe TRBD2 (6 bases). Looked up from germline, CDR1 is SGDLS and CDR2 is YYNGEE. Between the trimmed V and J ends, which lost 2 bases and 5 bases, there was a span of 10 bases. This CDR3 has 14 amino acids.